Below, 21 T cell receptor beta chains from the same sample are listed, as sequenced in a study of identical twins (dated by TCRdb to 2015 to 2016). The library was made by 5' RACE. For sequencing, an Illumina HiSeq 2000 was employed. TCRdb reprocessing: public reads trimmed at Q25 with fastp, clones called with MiXCR, in-frame beta chains kept. Rows with one shared CDR3 protein collapse into an entry with the most common genes and DNA. The sample has hundreds of thousands of distinct CDR3 sequences on record, 15% to 20% of them singletons. The ten top clones hold 10% to 15% of the sample. The same sample was also studied in work on T cells expressing NK-cell markers.

Sequencing used PBMCs. These receptors originate from a woman aged 18-29 years in good health.

This clonotype was observed a few times. V usage is TRBV20-1 and J usage is TRBJ2-7; D gene uncertain. CDR3 length equals 11 residues. Germline values: CDR1 DFQATT, CDR2 SNEGSKA (reference sequence). Trimming took off 4 bases at V and 2 bases at J, with 6 bases between the two ends. CDR3 DNA sequence: TGCAGTGCTAAGAAAACCTACGAGCAGTACTTC. This codes for CSAKKTYEQYF.

Ten or more counts support this clonotype. V and J are TRBV20-1 and TRBJ2-7; 7 positions agree with TRBD2. Germline lookup yields CDR1 DFQATT and CDR2 SNEGSKA (reference sequence). With V trimmed by 4 bases and J by 5 bases, 5 bases remained unmatched. This CDR3 is 12 amino acids long. In DNA, the CDR3 is TGCAGTGCTAAACTAGCGCTCAACGAGCAGTACTTC. It encodes CSAKLALNEQYF.

This chain links TRBV20-1 with TRBJ2-5, with 7 bases lining up with TRBD1. Looked up from germline, CDR1 is DFQATT and CDR2 is SNEGSKA (reference sequence). V was clipped by 3 bases and J by 6 bases; unmatched bases: 4. CDR3 length equals 12 residues. The CDR3: CSASVQGKTQYF. The CDR3 nucleotides are TGCAGTGCTAGCGTACAGGGGAAGACCCAGTACTTC.

This clonotype occurred many times. CDR3: CASSLATSGPNNEQFF. The CDR3, as DNA: TGTGCCAGCAGCTTAGCGACTAGCGGGCCAAACAATGAGCAGTTCTTC. V usage is TRBV7-9 and J usage is TRBJ2-1; TRBD2 matches at 10 bases. Germline assignment: CDR1 SEHNR and CDR2 FQNEAQ (reference sequence). The ends lost 0 bases at V and 5 bases at J; junction bases unmatched: 4. This CDR3 has 16 amino acids. The full variable domain, with the rest looked up from reference TRBV7-9 and TRBJ2-1, is DTGVSQNPRHKITKRGQNVTFRCDPISEHNRLYWYRQTLGQGPEFLTYFQNEAQLEKSRLLSDRFSAERPKGSFSTLEIQRTEQGDSAMYLCASSLATSGPNNEQFFGPGTRLTVL.

The table lists this clonotype with a few counts. The rearrangement links TRBV11-2 to TRBJ2-7; a weak D match, TRBD1 (7 bases). CDR1 is SGHAT and CDR2 is FQNNGV in the germline V gene. The CDR3 totals 15 residues. The V end lost 3 bases, the J end lost 7 bases, and 19 bases lay between the germline ends. The DNA of the CDR3 is TGTGCCAGCAGCTTCACCTTCGGCTCAGGGGGGGAGCAGTACTTC. The encoded protein is CASSFTFGSGGEQYF.

At least ten counts were recorded for this clonotype. The genes are TRBV12-3 or TRBV12-4 and TRBJ2-5; no clear D. This CDR3 comprises 12 residues. V lost 5 bases and J 2 bases, leaving 6 bases between the germline ends. CDR3 loop: CASSPQQETQYF. The CDR3 DNA reads TGTGCCAGCAGTCCTCAACAAGAGACCCAGTACTTC.

This clonotype was detected once. This chain links TRBV18 with TRBJ2-3; 7 nucleotides line up with TRBD1. Looked up from germline, CDR1 is KGHSH and CDR2 is LQKENI. The CDR3 spans 17 residues. With V trimmed by 4 bases and J by 2 bases, 12 bases remained unmatched. The CDR3 sequence: CASSRSPNRGPTDTQYF. The CDR3 DNA is TGTGCCAGCTCACGAAGCCCGAACAGGGGACCCACAGATACGCAGTATTTT.

This clonotype was seen a single time. The gene calls are TRBV20-1 and TRBJ1-6; TRBD1 might be the D (6 bases). The CDR3 extends over 16 amino acids. V was trimmed by 6 bases and J by 4 bases, leaving 19 bases between them. Germline loops: CDR1 DFQATT, CDR2 SNEGSKA (reference sequence). CDR3 amino acids: CSALPGRDIYNSPLHF. CDR3 bases: TGCAGTGCCCTACCCGGTCGGGACATATATAATTCACCCCTCCACTTT.

CDR3 region: CASGGAGGYTF. CDR3 sequence (DNA): TGTGCCAGCGGTGGGGCAGGTGGCTACACCTTC. This chain links TRBV12-3 or TRBV12-4 with TRBJ1-2, with D possibly TRBD1 on 5 matching bases. The CDR3 spans 11 residues. The V and J ends lost 8 bases and 7 bases respectively, with 11 bases between them.

The chain links TRBV2 to TRBJ1-6; TRBD1 aligns across 10 bases. The length of the CDR3 is 14 residues. V lost 6 bases and J lost 8; bases outside the gene matches: 4. From germline, CDR1 is SNHLY and CDR2 FYNNEI. The CDR3 nucleotides are TGTGCCAGCAGGGGGACAGGGGTTGATTCACCCCTCCACTTT. Protein: CASRGTGVDSPLHF.

The rearrangement joins TRBV7-8 to TRBJ2-1, with D possibly being TRBD2 (5 bases). The CDR3 totals 14 residues. CDR1 SGHVS and CDR2 FQNEAQ come from the germline V gene. Trimming shortened V by 1 base and J by 10 bases, and 14 bases separated the two germline ends. The CDR3 spells CASSLGPGSIEQFF. CDR3 nucleotides: TGTGCCAGCAGCTTAGGGCCGGGGTCGATAGAGCAGTTCTTC.

The chain employs TRBV7-2 and TRBJ2-1; D call uncertain. Deletions cut 2 bases from V and 6 bases from J, with 8 bases between. The V gene's germline CDR1 is SGHTA and CDR2 FQGNSA. This CDR3 spans 13 amino acids. CDR3 amino acids: CASSLLGLNEQFF. The CDR3 nucleotides read TGTGCCAGCAGCTTATTGGGCCTCAATGAGCAGTTCTTC.

The V gene is TRBV4-3, the J gene TRBJ1-1; 9 nucleotides match TRBD1. In germline, CDR1 is LGHNA, CDR2 YSLEER. The CDR3 length is 14 residues. The trim removed 4 bases at V and 7 bases at J, leaving 7 bases unmatched. CDR3 in DNA: TGCGCCAGCAGCCGAACACAGGGGGCTTTTGAAGCTTTCTTT. Protein product: CASSRTQGAFEAFF.

This clonotype was observed a few times. This rearrangement joins TRBV7-6 to TRBJ2-1; D might be TRBD1 (5 bases). Germline V lookup: CDR1 SGHVS, CDR2 FNYEAQ. This CDR3 is built from 18 residues. V gave up 1 base and J gave up 0 bases, with 16 bases separating them. CDR3 bases: TGTGCCAGCAGCTTAGGGGGCAGCTTTGCCAGCTCCTACAATGAGCAGTTCTTC. This encodes CASSLGGSFASSYNEQFF.

The V and J genes are TRBV5-6 and TRBJ1-2; 7 nucleotides agree with TRBD1. CDR1 SGHDT and CDR2 YYEEEE come from the germline V gene. This CDR3 is 15 amino acids long. V lost 2 bases, J lost 6 bases, and 10 bases stayed unmatched. The CDR3 nucleotides are TGTGCCAGCAGCTTTTGGCTCGACAGGGAGAATGGCTACACCTTC. It yields the protein CASSFWLDRENGYTF. The variable domain in full, completed from reference TRBV5-6 and TRBJ1-2, reads DAGVTQSPTHLIKTRGQQVTLRCSPKSGHDTVSWYQQALGQGPQFIFQYYEEEERQRGNFPDRFSGHQFPNYSSELNVNALLLGDSALYLCASSFWLDRENGYTFGSGTRLTVV.

This chain uses TRBV5-1 with TRBJ2-1, with D possibly being TRBD2 (5 bases). Germline-derived CDR1 and CDR2 are SGHRS and YFSETQ. The V gene lost 0 bases and the J gene lost 9 bases, with 13 bases spanning the gap. CDR3 length: 14 residues. The CDR3 coding sequence is TGCGCCAGCAGCTTGGGATCCGGGAACGGTGAGCAGTTCTTC. Translated, it gives CASSLGSGNGEQFF.

This clonotype was observed a handful of times. CDR3 nucleotides: TGTGCCAGCAGCTCCGACAGGGCCGGTCCCTCCTACGAGCAGTACTTC. Amino acids: CASSSDRAGPSYEQYF. The chain joins TRBV7-9 to TRBJ2-7; 7 bases line up with TRBD1. V gave up 4 bases and J gave up 0 bases; unmatched junction bases: 9. CDR1 SEHNR and CDR2 FQNEAQ come from the germline V gene (reference sequence). CDR3 size: 16 residues.

DNA of the CDR3: TGTGCCAGCAGCCAAGGAATGGGCTCCGGCTACACCTTC. Translating gives CASSQGMGSGYTF. V gene TRBV3-1 combines with J gene TRBJ1-2, with D uncertain. CDR3 length: 13 residues. The V gene's germline CDR1 is LGHDT and CDR2 YNNKEL (reference sequence). The V gene lost 1 base and the J gene lost 8 bases, with 11 bases spanning the gap.

This clonotype was seen only a few times. The chain combines TRBV10-2 with TRBJ2-2, with 10 bases identical to TRBD2. Trimming at V came to 7 bases and at J to 9 bases, leaving 5 bases not matched to a gene. From germline, CDR1 is WSHSY and CDR2 SAAADI. The CDR3 is 13 residues long. The CDR3 DNA reads as TGCGCCAGCATTGGGACTAGCGTGAGGGAGCTGTTTTTT. Amino acids: CASIGTSVRELFF.

The chain employs TRBV2 and TRBJ2-3; 12 nucleotides line up with TRBD2. CDR3 size: 17 residues. Per germline, CDR1 SNHLY and CDR2 FYNNEI. Germline trimming cut 4 bases from V and 4 bases from J; bases unmatched to any gene: 9. The CDR3, as DNA: TGTGCCAGCAGTGTCGGACTAGCGGGACCAGCGCCAGATACGCAGTATTTT. Protein product: CASSVGLAGPAPDTQYF.

The gene calls are TRBV5-1 and TRBJ2-2; no clear D gene. Germline CDR1 is SGHRS and CDR2 is YFSETQ. Trimming stripped 0 bases from V and 2 bases from J, with 11 bases between. This CDR3 spans 16 amino acids. CDR3 amino acids: CASSLDRASNTGELFF. For the CDR3, the DNA is TGCGCCAGCAGCTTGGACAGAGCTTCAAACACCGGGGAGCTGTTTTTT.